These 5 T cell receptor beta chains were all obtained from the same sample, sequenced in a study of cytomegalovirus exposure and HLA in healthy donors. Sequencing used immunoSEQ multiplex PCR; TCRdb keeps in-frame clones, though not all of them. Found here are some 60,000 clones, about 96% of them singletons; the top ten hold approximately 0.94%. Sequenced material: PBMCs. The receptors shown here come from a man aged 18 to 30 in good health and CMV-seronegative.

This chain links TRBV11-2 with TRBJ2-7; D perhaps matches TRBD2 (5 bases). Germline V gives CDR1 SGHAT, CDR2 FQNNGV. Trimming took off 5 bases at V and 3 bases at J, with 14 bases between the two ends. This CDR3 has 14 residues. The CDR3 reads CASSRVSGNYEQYF. DNA for the CDR3: TGTGCCAGCAGCCGTGTCAGCGGCAACTACGAGCAGTACTTC. The full variable domain, rest sourced from reference TRBV11-2 and TRBJ2-7, is EAGVAQSPRYKIIEKRQSVAFWCNPISGHATLYWYQQILGQGPKLLIQFQNNGVVDDSQLPKDRFSAERLKGVDSTLKIQPAKLEDSAVYLCASSRVSGNYEQYFGPGTRLTVT.

The CDR3 loop is CASSPGLAGDNEQFF. CDR3 bases: TGTGCCAGCAGCCCGGGGCTAGCGGGAGACAATGAGCAGTTCTTC. J is TRBJ2-1 and V is TRBV7-9; 10 bases match TRBD2. The CDR3 is 15 residues long. V shed 5 bases and J 5 bases; nucleotides not matched to a gene: 6. Germline V gene sequence: CDR1 SEHNR, CDR2 FQNEAQ (reference sequence).

V gene TRBV7-9 combines with J gene TRBJ1-4, with 7 bases lining up with TRBD1. CDR3 length: 14 residues. Germline V gene data show CDR1 as SEHNR and CDR2 as FQNEAQ (reference sequence). The J segment lost 4 bases and the V segment lost 5 bases, leaving 4 bases of the junction unmatched. The CDR3 region is CASSRTGRNEKLFF. In DNA, the CDR3 is TGTGCCAGCAGCAGGACAGGACGTAATGAAAAACTGTTTTTT.

This chain uses TRBV15 with TRBJ2-3; D ambiguous. V lost 5 bases to trimming and J lost 2 bases, with 8 bases between them. Germline CDR1 and CDR2: LNHNV and YYDKDF (reference sequence). The CDR3 contains 13 residues. The CDR3 protein is CATSEEFTDTQYF. CDR3 in DNA: TGTGCCACCAGCGAGGAGTTCACAGATACGCAGTATTTT. The entire variable domain, with the rest obtained from reference TRBV15 and TRBJ2-3, is as follows: DAMVIQNPRYQVTQFGKPVTLSCSQTLNHNVMYWYQQKSSQAPKLLFHYYDKDFNNEADTPDNFQSRRPNTSFCFLDIRSPGLGDTAMYLCATSEEFTDTQYFGPGTRLTVL.

The chain carries TRBV19 and TRBJ1-2; perhaps TRBD1 as D (5 bases). V was pared by 4 bases and J by 10 bases, with 10 bases between. The CDR3 consists of 11 residues. CDR1 and CDR2 (germline): LNHDA, SQIVND (reference sequence). CDR3 loop: CASSTLGVYTF. As DNA, the CDR3 is TGTGCCAGTAGTACCCTAGGGGTCTACACCTTC. Based on the CDR3 plus reference TRBV19 and TRBJ1-2, the full variable domain is DGGITQSPKYLFRKEGQNVTLSCEQNLNHDAMYWYRQDPGQGLRLIYYSQIVNDFQKGDIAEGYSVSREKKESFPLTVTSAQKNPTAFYLCASSTLGVYTFGSGTRLTVV.